This T cell receptor beta chain was recorded in a study of cytomegalovirus exposure and HLA in healthy donors. In the study overall: The same platform used for the 666 first-cohort repertoires was also used for the roughly 120 validation repertoires, as a later analysis reported. Study results and caveats: The authors enumerated some 170 TCR beta chains as linked to cytomegalovirus. Rare sequences made up most TCRs, while some public TCRs were found in many donors. Subsequent analysis of the approximately 110 validation repertoires found a tendency for first-cohort TCR clusters to co-occur.

As to this clone: Its cognate antigen is unknown.

Assay used: immunoSEQ multiplex PCR; TCRdb lists only in-frame clones, some missing. This sample yields around 70,000 clones, of which approximately 91% are seen a single time; about 3.2% belongs to the top ten. V shed 4 bases, J shed 3 bases, and the junction held 3 bases outside the gene matches. The CDR3 sequence is 14 residues long. Per germline, CDR1 SGHTA and CDR2 FQGTGA. The sample was PBMCs. The TCR sequence derives from a man aged 18 to 29 in good health and CMV-seronegative. The V and J genes are TRBV7-3 and TRBJ2-7, with 10 bases fitting TRBD2. Here the CDR3 reads CASSSRLAGYEQYF. In DNA, the CDR3 is TGTGCCAGCAGCTCCCGACTAGCGGGCTACGAGCAGTACTTC.